This T cell receptor beta chain came from a study of a mutant IDH1 vaccine in newly diagnosed glioma. Sequencing used immunoSEQ multiplex PCR; TCRdb keeps in-frame clones, though not all of them. The sample shows around 64,000 clones, over 70% of them seen only once. Time point defined: baseline, week 1 (first vaccination visit). Treatment of the sample: pre-vaccination baseline after standard-of-care therapy. The source is a woman under 30 with glioma. Some clones in this sample may be carry-over from other donors' samples. Sequencing was performed on peripheral blood mononuclear cells (PBMCs), taken from a glioma patient treated with radiotherapy, temozolomide or both.

CDR3 sequence reads: CASSLDLSRYTQYF. DNA of the CDR3: TGTGCCAGCAGCTTAGACCTATCGAGATATACGCAGTATTTT. The chain combines TRBV7-9 with TRBJ2-3; D gene ambiguous. Germline V gene sequence: CDR1 SEHNR, CDR2 FQNEAQ (reference sequence). Trimming took off 1 base at V and 7 bases at J, with 12 bases between the two ends. This CDR3 has 14 amino acids.